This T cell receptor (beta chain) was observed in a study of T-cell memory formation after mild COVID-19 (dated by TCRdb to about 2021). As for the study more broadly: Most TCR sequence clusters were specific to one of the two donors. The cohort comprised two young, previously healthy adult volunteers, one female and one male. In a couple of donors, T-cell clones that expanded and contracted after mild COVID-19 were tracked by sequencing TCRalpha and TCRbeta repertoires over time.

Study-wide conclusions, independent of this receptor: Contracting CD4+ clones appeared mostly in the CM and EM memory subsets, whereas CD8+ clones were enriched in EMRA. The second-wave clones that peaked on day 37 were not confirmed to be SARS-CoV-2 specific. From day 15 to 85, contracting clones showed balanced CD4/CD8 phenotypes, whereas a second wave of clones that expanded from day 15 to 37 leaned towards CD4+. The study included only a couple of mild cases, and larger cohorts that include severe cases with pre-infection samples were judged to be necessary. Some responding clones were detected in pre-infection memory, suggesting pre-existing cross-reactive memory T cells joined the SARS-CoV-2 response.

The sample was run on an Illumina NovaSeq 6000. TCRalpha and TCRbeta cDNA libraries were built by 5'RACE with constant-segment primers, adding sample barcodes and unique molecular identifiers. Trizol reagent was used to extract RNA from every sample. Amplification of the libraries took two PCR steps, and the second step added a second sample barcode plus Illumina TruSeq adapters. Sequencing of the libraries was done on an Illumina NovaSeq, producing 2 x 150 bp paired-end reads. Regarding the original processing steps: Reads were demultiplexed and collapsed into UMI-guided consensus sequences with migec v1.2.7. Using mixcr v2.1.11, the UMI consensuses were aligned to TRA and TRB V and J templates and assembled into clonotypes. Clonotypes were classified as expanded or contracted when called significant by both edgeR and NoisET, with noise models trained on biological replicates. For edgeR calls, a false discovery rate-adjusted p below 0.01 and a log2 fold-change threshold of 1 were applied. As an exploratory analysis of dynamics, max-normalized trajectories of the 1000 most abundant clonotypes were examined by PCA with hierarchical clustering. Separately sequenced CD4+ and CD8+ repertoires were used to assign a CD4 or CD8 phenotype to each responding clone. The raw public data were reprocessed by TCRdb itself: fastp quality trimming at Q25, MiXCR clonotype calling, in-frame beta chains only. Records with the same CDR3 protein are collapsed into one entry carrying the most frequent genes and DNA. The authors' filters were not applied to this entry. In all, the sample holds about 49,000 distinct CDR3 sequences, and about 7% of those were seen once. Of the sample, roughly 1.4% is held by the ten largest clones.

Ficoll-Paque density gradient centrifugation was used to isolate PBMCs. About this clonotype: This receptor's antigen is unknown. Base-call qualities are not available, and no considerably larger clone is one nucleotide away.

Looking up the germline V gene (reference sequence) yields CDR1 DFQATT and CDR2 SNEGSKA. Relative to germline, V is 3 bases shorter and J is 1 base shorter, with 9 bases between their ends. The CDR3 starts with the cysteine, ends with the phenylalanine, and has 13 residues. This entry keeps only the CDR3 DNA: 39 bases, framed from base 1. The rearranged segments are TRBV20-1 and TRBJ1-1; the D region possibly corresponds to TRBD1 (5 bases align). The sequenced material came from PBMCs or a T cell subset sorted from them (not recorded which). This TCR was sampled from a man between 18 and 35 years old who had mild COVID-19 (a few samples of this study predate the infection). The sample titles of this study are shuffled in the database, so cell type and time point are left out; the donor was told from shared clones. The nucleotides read TGCAGTGCTAGCCGGGACGGGAACACTGAAGCTTTCTTT. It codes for CSASRDGNTEAFF.